The 21 T cell receptor beta chains below all came from one sample that was sequenced in a study of T cells in narcolepsy. TCRdb's copy holds only in-frame clones and misses some; the assay was immunoSEQ multiplex PCR. This table holds roughly 20,000 clones, around 83% found once. Sequencing was carried out using memory (CD45RA-) CD4+ T cells from blood. Receptors were obtained from a human donor in good health.

This clone was detected once. J is TRBJ1-5 and V is TRBV5-8; weak D call: TRBD1 (6 bases). This CDR3 has 12 residues. Trimming cost V 6 bases and J 3 bases, with 7 bases left between them. Germline values: CDR1 SGHTS, CDR2 YDEGEE. CDR3 residues: CASNRANQPQHF. The CDR3 DNA is TGTGCCAGCAACAGGGCCAATCAGCCCCAGCATTTT.

On this clone: This specimen includes other DNA sequences encoding the same CDR3. The V gene is TRBV2, the J gene TRBJ2-5; D is possibly TRBD1 or TRBD2 (5 bases each). The CDR3 consists of 13 residues. V was pared by 5 bases and J by 2 bases, with 9 bases between. Germline V lookup: CDR1 SNHLY, CDR2 FYNNEI. The CDR3 protein is CASSRDGQETQYF. In DNA form, the CDR3 reads TGTGCCAGCAGTAGGGACGGACAAGAGACCCAGTACTTC. Drawing the rest from reference TRBV2 and TRBJ2-5, the complete variable domain is EPEVTQTPSHQVTQMGQEVILRCVPISNHLYFYWYRQILGQKVEFLVSFYNNEISEKSEIFDDQFSVERPDGSNFTLKIRSTKLEDSAMYFCASSRDGQETQYFGPGTRLLVL.

J is TRBJ2-1 and V is TRBV7-3; 13 nucleotides match TRBD2. The CDR3 extends over 18 amino acids. V shed 6 bases and J 6 bases; nucleotides not matched to a gene: 14. Germline loops: CDR1 SGHTA, CDR2 FQGTGA. CDR3 protein: CASSRSPGTSGVFNEQFF. The CDR3, as DNA: TGTGCCAGCAGTCGCAGTCCCGGGACTAGCGGGGTATTCAATGAGCAGTTCTTC. Variable domain in full (rest from reference TRBV7-3 and TRBJ2-1): GAGVSQTPSNKVTEKGKYVELRCDPISGHTALYWYRQSLGQGPEFLIYFQGTGAADDSGLPNDRFFAVRPEGSVSTLKIQRTERGDSAVYLCASSRSPGTSGVFNEQFFGPGTRLTVL.

V is TRBV20-1 and J is TRBJ2-7; TRBD1 agrees at 10 bases. CDR1 and CDR2 (germline): DFQATT, SNEGSKA (reference sequence). The CDR3 covers 11 residues. This CDR3 is CAPGTGDEQYF. CDR3 sequence (DNA): TGCGCCCCCGGGACAGGGGACGAGCAGTACTTC.

The chain carries TRBV7-2 and TRBJ2-5; 7 nucleotides agree with TRBD1. V was clipped by 5 bases and J by 1 base; unmatched bases: 10. The CDR3 consists of 16 residues. The germline CDR1 and CDR2 sequences are SGHTA and FQGNSA. The CDR3 protein is CASSAIWDSSQETQYF. CDR3 nucleotide sequence: TGTGCCAGCAGCGCCATTTGGGACAGTTCCCAAGAGACCCAGTACTTC.

This sequence joins TRBV7-3 and TRBJ2-1; D unresolved. Germline V gene lookup returns CDR1 SGHTA and CDR2 FQGTGA. The germline V and J ends were trimmed by 0 bases and 6 bases, with 6 bases remaining between them. The CDR3 consists of 13 residues. The CDR3 reads CASSLTSFNEQFF. The CDR3 coding sequence is TGTGCCAGCAGCTTAACTAGTTTCAATGAGCAGTTCTTC.

V gene TRBV7-6 combines with J gene TRBJ2-7; 8 nucleotides line up with TRBD2. The germline CDR1 and CDR2 sequences are SGHVS and FNYEAQ. The CDR3 sequence is 11 residues long. The ends lost 5 bases at V and 7 bases at J; junction bases unmatched: 1. In nucleotides, the CDR3 is TGTGCCAGCAGCGGCGGGGGGGAGCAGTACTTC. It yields the protein CASSGGGEQYF. The complete variable domain, with remaining parts taken from reference TRBV7-6 and TRBJ2-7, reads GAGVSQSPRYKVTKRGQDVALRCDPISGHVSLYWYRQALGQGPEFLTYFNYEAQQDKSGLPNDRFSAERPEGSISTLTIQRTEQRDSAMYRCASSGGGEQYFGPGTRLTVT.

This chain joins TRBV5-4 and TRBJ2-6; no clear D gene. The CDR3 has 16 residues. Germline V gene data show CDR1 as SGHNT and CDR2 as YYREEE (reference sequence). Trimming shortened V by 4 bases and J by 0 bases, and 11 bases separated the two germline ends. CDR3 region: CASSPRLSSGANVLTF. In nucleotides, the CDR3 is TGTGCCAGCAGCCCCCGCCTGAGCTCTGGGGCCAACGTCCTGACTTTC.

The chain combines TRBV18 with TRBJ2-3; no clear D. The CDR3 length is 13 residues. V shed 2 bases and J shed 1 base, with 4 bases lying between them. Germline V gene sequence: CDR1 KGHSH, CDR2 LQKENI. The CDR3 loop is CASSPGRTDTQYF. The CDR3 DNA reads as TGTGCCAGCTCACCAGGGCGCACAGATACGCAGTATTTT.

This clone appeared a few times. V gene TRBV9 combines with J gene TRBJ2-6; 7 positions match TRBD1. CDR3 length: 16 amino acids. Looked up from germline, CDR1 is SGDLS and CDR2 is YYNGEE. The ends lost 4 bases at V and 0 bases at J; junction bases unmatched: 4. CDR3 in amino acids: CASSPTGHSGANVLTF. As DNA, the CDR3 is TGTGCCAGCAGCCCGACAGGGCACTCTGGGGCCAACGTCCTGACTTTC.

In DNA, the CDR3 is TGTGCCAGCAGTGTGAATGGACAGGGAGAGACCCAGTACTTC. This encodes CASSVNGQGETQYF. The J gene is TRBJ2-5, the V gene TRBV2, with 8 bases aligning to TRBD1. The V and J ends lost 4 bases and 4 bases, in that order; junction bases with no gene match: 5. CDR1 and CDR2 (germline): SNHLY, FYNNEI. This CDR3 spans 14 amino acids.

This clone was observed a few times. The V gene is TRBV5-6, the J gene TRBJ2-3, with 14 bases that match TRBD2. The V gene end was trimmed by 4 bases and the J gene end by 6 bases; junction bases not matched to a gene: 10. The CDR3 spans 17 residues. CDR1 and CDR2 (germline): SGHDT, YYEEEE. The CDR3 region has the DNA TGTGCCAGCAGCCCCAGACTAGCGGGAGGGCGGAGGGATACGCAGTATTTT. It specifies CASSPRLAGGRRDTQYF.

This clone showed up just a few times. This chain joins TRBV5-1 and TRBJ2-7, with 10 nucleotides matching TRBD1. V lost 4 bases and J lost 5; bases outside the gene matches: 12. The length of the CDR3 is 16 residues. Germline assignment: CDR1 SGHRS and CDR2 YFSETQ. CDR3 in DNA: TGCGCCAGCAGCCCCACTCCGGGACAGGGGACCCACGAGCAGTACTTC. Its protein product is CASSPTPGQGTHEQYF.

Here the CDR3 reads CASSVEGNWGYTF. CDR3 bases: TGTGCCAGCAGCGTTGAAGGGAATTGGGGCTACACCTTC. The rearrangement uses TRBV25-1 and TRBJ1-2; no definite D call. Trimming stripped 6 bases from V and 8 bases from J, with 16 bases between. The CDR3 is made up of 13 amino acids. The germline V gene encodes CDR1 MGHDK and CDR2 SYGVNS.

V is TRBV7-2 and J is TRBJ2-5; D gene ambiguous. The CDR3 runs 13 residues. Germline V lookup: CDR1 SGHTA, CDR2 FQGNSA. V was cut by 5 bases and J by 2 bases, with 9 bases left in between. CDR3 nucleotides: TGTGCCAGCAGCACATACACGCAAGAGACCCAGTACTTC. Its translation is CASSTYTQETQYF.

The chain combines TRBV7-8 with TRBJ2-5, with D tentatively TRBD2 (5 bases). V lost 3 bases and J lost 1, with 12 bases in between. The CDR3 loop spans 15 amino acids. Germline CDR1 SGHVS, CDR2 FQNEAQ. The CDR3 protein is CASSFLGLSQETQYF. CDR3 sequence (DNA): TGTGCCAGCAGCTTTTTAGGACTTAGCCAAGAGACCCAGTACTTC.

Only one count was recorded for this clone. This rearrangement joins TRBV7-3 to TRBJ2-3; the D gene could be TRBD1 or TRBD2 (5 bases each). The length of the CDR3 is 19 residues. The germline V gene encodes CDR1 SGHTA and CDR2 FQGTGA. Trimming stripped 5 bases from V and 0 bases from J, with 24 bases between. CDR3: CASSLPRGTMPLSTDTQYF. The CDR3 DNA reads as TGTGCCAGCAGCCTCCCCCGTGGGACCATGCCGCTTAGCACAGATACGCAGTATTTT.

Comments on this clone: As the CDR3 is not closed by the conserved phenylalanine or tryptophan, this likely results from a read error. The V gene is TRBV9, the J gene TRBJ1-2; 9 bases map to TRBD1. The CDR3 spans 14 residues. Per the germline V gene, CDR1 is SGDLS and CDR2 is YYNGEE. V trimming: 7 bases; J trimming: 8 bases; junction bases outside the gene matches: 12. The CDR3 reads CASGITGTGFGYTY. In DNA, the CDR3 is TGTGCCAGCGGAATTACCGGGACAGGGTTCGGCTACACCTAC.

The V call is TRBV23-1, the J call TRBJ2-1; TRBD2 is a possible D gene (5 bases). TRBV23-1 is identified as an open reading frame with a role that is uncertain. CDR3 length: 14 amino acids. V lost 6 bases and J 1 base, leaving 10 bases between the germline ends. CDR3 in DNA: TGCGCCAGCAGCCGGAGCGGTTCCTACAATGAGCAGTTCTTC. Translated: CASSRSGSYNEQFF.

This clone was observed a few times. The chain employs TRBV2 and TRBJ2-1; 7 bases are shared with TRBD1. V gave up 5 bases and J gave up 14 bases; unmatched junction bases: 9. The germline CDR1 and CDR2 sequences are SNHLY and FYNNEI. The CDR3 runs 12 residues. CDR3 in DNA: TGTGCCAGCAGTTTTCGGGGTACAGGGGAGTTCTTC. Encoded protein: CASSFRGTGEFF. The full variable domain, completed using reference TRBV2 and TRBJ2-1, is EPEVTQTPSHQVTQMGQEVILRCVPISNHLYFYWYRQILGQKVEFLVSFYNNEISEKSEIFDDQFSVERPDGSNFTLKIRSTKLEDSAMYFCASSFRGTGEFFGPGTRLTVL.

The chain is built from TRBV5-6 and TRBJ1-4; the D gene is possibly TRBD1 (6 bases). This CDR3 spans 14 amino acids. CDR1 and CDR2 (germline): SGHDT, YYEEEE. V was trimmed by 0 bases and J by 8 bases, leaving 11 bases between them. The CDR3 sequence is CASSLAGGDEKLFF. In DNA, the CDR3 is TGTGCCAGCAGCTTGGCGGGGGGCGACGAAAAACTGTTTTTT. Using reference TRBV5-6 and TRBJ1-4 for the parts outside the CDR3, the full variable domain is DAGVTQSPTHLIKTRGQQVTLRCSPKSGHDTVSWYQQALGQGPQFIFQYYEEEERQRGNFPDRFSGHQFPNYSSELNVNALLLGDSALYLCASSLAGGDEKLFFGSGTQLSVL.